These 29 T cell receptor beta chains originate from one sample sequenced in a study of cytomegalovirus exposure and HLA in healthy donors. PCR involved 60 Vbeta and 13 Jbeta primers. Only in-frame clones appear in the TCRdb table, and some are missing; sequencing was by immunoSEQ multiplex PCR. The sample includes approximately 170,000 clones, 60% to 80% of them seen just once. The sequenced sample consisted of PBMCs. Receptor source: a female donor in good health and CMV-seronegative.

This chain links TRBV29-1 with TRBJ2-1; TRBD1 agrees at 9 bases. Germline loops: CDR1 SQVTM, CDR2 ANQGSEA. There are 15 residues in the CDR3. Trimming removed 3 bases from V and 7 bases from J; junction bases left unmatched: 10. The CDR3 coding sequence is TGCAGCGTTGAGAGAAACAGGGGGCTCTTGAATGAGCAGTTCTTC. Translated: CSVERNRGLLNEQFF.

The chain couples TRBV5-3 to TRBJ2-3; no firm D call. TRBV5-3 is noted as an ORF with a role that remains uncertain. Trimming removed 4 bases at V and 5 bases at J, with 8 bases between. The CDR3 length is 12 residues. CDR3 nucleotides: TGTGCCAGAAGCCCCGCAGGAGATACGCAGTATTTT. Translated: CARSPAGDTQYF.

V and J are TRBV7-9 and TRBJ2-7; TRBD1 agrees at 11 bases. The V segment lost 5 bases and the J segment 2 bases; nucleotides outside the gene matches: 5. Per germline, CDR1 SEHNR and CDR2 FQNEAQ (reference sequence). The CDR3 runs to 15 residues. The DNA for the CDR3 is TGTGCCAGCAGCCCAGGACAGGGGGCTGCCTACGAGCAGTACTTC. As protein: CASSPGQGAAYEQYF.

The chain links TRBV9 to TRBJ2-5, with D perhaps matching TRBD2 (6 bases). This CDR3 spans 13 amino acids. The V end was cut by 0 bases, the J end by 3 bases, with 6 bases between. Germline CDR1 reads SGDLS; CDR2 reads YYNGEE. CDR3: CASSVGTKETQYF. CDR3 DNA: TGTGCCAGCAGCGTAGGGACTAAAGAGACCCAGTACTTC.

This chain joins TRBV2 and TRBJ1-5, with TRBD1 matching 9 bases. The CDR3 consists of 14 residues. CDR1 is SNHLY and CDR2 is FYNNEI in the germline V gene. The ends lost 7 bases at V and 2 bases at J; junction bases unmatched: 3. The CDR3 reads CASTRDRGNQPQHF. The CDR3 DNA reads TGTGCCAGCACCCGGGACAGGGGCAATCAGCCCCAGCATTTT.

The CDR3, as DNA: TGTGCCAGCAGCTTAGTGGGTCAGGGGATCAATCAGCCCCAGCATTTT. Its translation: CASSLVGQGINQPQHF. The rearrangement links TRBV7-8 to TRBJ1-5; perhaps TRBD1 as D (6 bases). Germline-derived CDR1 and CDR2 are SGHVS and FQNEAQ. The CDR3 contains 16 residues. Trimming took off 1 base at V and 3 bases at J, with 13 bases between the two ends.

The CDR3 spells CASGDRVSTEAFF. The CDR3 DNA is TGTGCCTCCGGGGACAGGGTGTCCACTGAAGCTTTCTTT. The V and J genes are TRBV10-3 and TRBJ1-1; 9 bases map to TRBD1. The CDR3 spans 13 residues. The V gene end was trimmed by 11 bases and the J gene end by 4 bases; junction bases not matched to a gene: 8. Germline CDR1 and CDR2: ENHRY and SYGVKD.

The genes are TRBV28 and TRBJ2-1; TRBD1 aligns across 7 bases. Germline trimming cut 6 bases from V and 3 bases from J; bases unmatched to any gene: 14. Germline-derived CDR1 and CDR2 are MDHEN and SYDVKM. The CDR3 sequence is 17 residues long. The CDR3 sequence: CASRLGEGTEYYNEQFF. Here the CDR3 DNA reads TGTGCCAGCAGATTAGGAGAGGGGACAGAGTACTACAATGAGCAGTTCTTC.

The rearrangement joins TRBV4-1 to TRBJ1-5; D unclear. V lost 4 bases, J lost 0 bases, and 10 bases lay in between. This CDR3 region has 15 residues. CDR1 is MGHRA, CDR2 YSYEKL, per germline. CDR3 DNA sequence: TGCGCCAGCAGCCTCGCCCCAGGTAGCAATCAGCCCCAGCATTTT. Protein product: CASSLAPGSNQPQHF.

The chain combines TRBV5-1 with TRBJ1-4; no definite D call. V lost 3 bases, J lost 6 bases, and 6 bases lay in between. CDR1 is SGHRS and CDR2 is YFSETQ in the germline V gene. The CDR3 runs to 12 residues. CDR3 protein: CASSSDYEKLFF. CDR3 in DNA: TGCGCCAGCAGCTCAGATTATGAAAAACTGTTTTTT.

This rearrangement joins TRBV7-6 to TRBJ1-4; D uncertain. The CDR3 runs 15 residues. Germline loops: CDR1 SGHVS, CDR2 FNYEAQ. Deletions cut 6 bases from V and 0 bases from J, with 11 bases between. The CDR3 reads CASSANRATNEKLFF. Here the CDR3 DNA reads TGTGCCAGCAGTGCAAACAGAGCAACTAATGAAAAACTGTTTTTT.

V is TRBV2 and J is TRBJ2-1; 7 bases agree with TRBD2. The J segment lost 4 bases and the V segment lost 7 bases, leaving 4 bases of the junction unmatched. Germline V gene sequence: CDR1 SNHLY, CDR2 FYNNEI. The CDR3 is 13 residues long. The DNA for the CDR3 is TGTGCCAGCATGGCGGGAGCGTACAATGAGCAGTTCTTC. Translation: CASMAGAYNEQFF.

In its sample, this clone was seen a few times. The chain carries TRBV27 and TRBJ2-7; weak D call: TRBD1 (8 bases). CDR3 length equals 14 residues. Deletions cut 8 bases from V and 4 bases from J, with 18 bases between. Germline CDR1 reads MNHEY; CDR2 reads SMNVEV (reference sequence). The DNA of the CDR3 is TGTGCCAGCCAAGAAACAGGGGGGGGGTACGAGCAGTACTTC. Translation: CASQETGGGYEQYF.

J is TRBJ2-3 and V is TRBV29-1; TRBD1 aligns across 7 bases. V shed 5 bases, J shed 5 bases, and the junction held 7 bases outside the gene matches. The V gene's germline CDR1 is SQVTM and CDR2 ANQGSEA. CDR3 length: 13 amino acids. For the CDR3, the DNA is TGCAGCGTTTCCGAGGGGGCCCTAGATACGCAGTATTTT. Amino acids: CSVSEGALDTQYF.

In its sample, this clone was seen once. V is TRBV4-3 and J is TRBJ1-4; D ambiguous. Germline V lookup: CDR1 LGHNA, CDR2 YSLEER. V was trimmed by 0 bases and J by 6 bases, leaving 14 bases between them. The CDR3 is 16 amino acids. As DNA, the CDR3 is TGCGCCAGCAGCCAAGATAAGCTGGCGGGCTATGAAAAACTGTTTTTT. This sequence encodes CASSQDKLAGYEKLFF.

The chain employs TRBV19 and TRBJ1-4, with unresolved D. This CDR3 region has 13 residues. Trimming took off 3 bases at V and 7 bases at J, with 9 bases between the two ends. Germline loops: CDR1 LNHDA, CDR2 SQIVND (reference sequence). The CDR3 sequence: CASSMGRREKLFF. CDR3 sequence (DNA): TGTGCCAGTAGTATGGGCAGGCGTGAAAAACTGTTTTTT.

V and J are TRBV2 and TRBJ2-5; TRBD1 aligns across 9 bases. V trimming: 4 bases; J trimming: 5 bases; junction bases outside the gene matches: 8. The germline gives CDR1 SNHLY, CDR2 FYNNEI. CDR3 length equals 15 residues. The CDR3 sequence is CASSVQGQGRETQYF. For the CDR3, the DNA is TGTGCCAGCAGTGTCCAGGGACAGGGTCGGGAGACCCAGTACTTC.

This sequence joins TRBV28 and TRBJ2-4, with 7 positions matching TRBD2. Germline trimming cut 7 bases from V and 7 bases from J; bases unmatched to any gene: 10. The length of the CDR3 is 14 residues. CDR1 and CDR2 (germline): MDHEN, SYDVKM. The DNA of the CDR3 is TGTGCCAGCAAATCGACGGGGGAGGGCAACATTCAGTACTTC. As protein: CASKSTGEGNIQYF.

The sample holds one count of this clone. This chain joins TRBV4-3 and TRBJ1-1; TRBD1 aligns across 7 bases. The germline gives CDR1 LGHNA, CDR2 YSLEER. J gave up 2 bases and V 4 bases, and 4 bases lay outside the gene matches. The CDR3 loop spans 14 amino acids. CDR3 nucleotide sequence: TGCGCCAGCAGCCCCGGGACAGTTAACACTGAAGCTTTCTTT. It specifies CASSPGTVNTEAFF.

This clone was observed a handful of times. The chain carries TRBV9 and TRBJ1-1; no reliable D call. Germline V gives CDR1 SGDLS, CDR2 YYNGEE. Trimming left V 4 bases short and J 1 base short, with 5 bases between. The CDR3 consists of 12 residues. CDR3 sequence (DNA): TGTGCCAGCAGCCAACAGAACACTGAAGCTTTCTTT. This sequence encodes CASSQQNTEAFF.

Only a few counts were recorded for this clone. This sequence joins TRBV6-6 and TRBJ1-4, with 7 bases aligning to TRBD1. This CDR3 spans 14 amino acids. Germline CDR1 is MNHNY and CDR2 is SVGAGI (reference sequence). V trimming: 2 bases; J trimming: 6 bases; junction bases outside the gene matches: 3. DNA for the CDR3: TGTGCCAGCAGTTACAGGGGGCCGGATGAAAAACTGTTTTTT. Its protein is CASSYRGPDEKLFF.

The V call is TRBV2, the J call TRBJ2-1, with TRBD2 matching 7 bases. This CDR3 has 15 residues. Trimming removed 2 bases from V and 3 bases from J; junction bases left unmatched: 4. CDR1 and CDR2 from the germline V gene are SNHLY and FYNNEI. The CDR3 DNA sequence: TGTGCCAGCAGTGAACCAGGGAGGGGCTACAATGAGCAGTTCTTC. Translation gives CASSEPGRGYNEQFF.

The chain is built from TRBV5-1 and TRBJ1-4; D gene unclear. From germline, CDR1 is SGHRS and CDR2 YFSETQ. The V and J ends lost 2 bases and 0 bases respectively, with 5 bases between them. This CDR3 region has 14 residues. The DNA of the CDR3 is TGCGCCAGCAGCTTACAGCCAACTAATGAAAAACTGTTTTTT. This encodes CASSLQPTNEKLFF.

The rearrangement joins TRBV7-2 to TRBJ2-5; D remains unclear. V was clipped by 2 bases and J by 10 bases, with 8 bases between them. The CDR3 extends over 11 amino acids. Germline assignment: CDR1 SGHTA and CDR2 FQGNSA. Written as DNA, the CDR3 is TGTGCCAGCAGCTTAACCCCGGTCCAGTACTTC. Translating it yields CASSLTPVQYF.

The chain combines TRBV10-3 with TRBJ2-1; a weak D match, TRBD2 (6 bases). V was cut by 9 bases and J by 0 bases, with 15 bases left in between. Germline values: CDR1 ENHRY, CDR2 SYGVKD. This CDR3 spans 15 amino acids. CDR3 bases: TGTGCCATTAATCCTGGCGGGGCCTCCTACAATGAGCAGTTCTTC. Protein sequence: CAINPGGASYNEQFF.

This clone was observed a few times. The V gene is TRBV6-5, the J gene TRBJ1-1; 9 bases fit TRBD1. Germline CDR1 and CDR2: MNHEY and SVGAGI. V lost 5 bases and J lost 4; bases outside the gene matches: 5. CDR3 length equals 14 residues. CDR3 sequence reads: CASSMGQGGTEAFF. The CDR3 coding sequence is TGTGCCAGCAGTATGGGACAGGGTGGCACTGAAGCTTTCTTT.

This clone turned up a few times. The chain links TRBV7-8 to TRBJ2-6; unclear D gene. The CDR3 has 19 residues. V lost 4 bases and J 0 bases, leaving 19 bases between the germline ends. The germline V gene encodes CDR1 SGHVS and CDR2 FQNEAQ. The CDR3 region is CASSSSSSITSSGANVLTF. The CDR3 DNA reads TGTGCCAGCAGCTCGTCGTCAAGTATAACAAGCTCTGGGGCCAACGTCCTGACTTTC.

This chain connects TRBV15 to TRBJ2-7; TRBD1 matches 8 bases. Trimming cost V 9 bases and J 3 bases; bases outside gene matches: 10. The CDR3 length is 14 residues. CDR1 and CDR2 from the germline V gene are LNHNV and YYDKDF (reference sequence). The CDR3 DNA sequence: TGTGCCACTGCGTCGACAGGGGTGGGCTACGAGCAGTACTTC. It translates to CATASTGVGYEQYF.

The V call is TRBV7-9, the J call TRBJ2-2; 7 bases agree with TRBD1. Germline assignment: CDR1 SEHNR and CDR2 FQNEAQ (reference sequence). V gave up 5 bases and J gave up 6 bases; unmatched junction bases: 12. There are 16 residues in the CDR3. The CDR3 sequence: CASSPRDSPGSGELFF. CDR3 nucleotides: TGTGCCAGCAGCCCCCGGGACAGCCCTGGGTCCGGGGAGCTGTTTTTT.